This T cell receptor (beta chain) originates from a study of T cells in Graves' hyperthyroidism and ophthalmopathy. This clonotype was seen repeatedly, ten times or more. Amplified TCR beta CDR3 regions came from RNA transcripts. HTBI primers were the set used in a first-round RT-PCR of the TCR CDR3. One entry per CDR3 protein results from TCRdb running MiXCR on the multiplex PCR reads. The sample has 730,000 or so distinct CDR3 sequences, 18% seen once. The sample consisted of blood. The receptor was derived from a woman aged 45-60 years with Graves' hyperthyroidism that later progressed to Graves' ophthalmopathy.

Here the CDR3 DNA reads TGCAGTGCTAGTTGGCAGGGCGCCACCTACGAGCAGTACTTC. It translates to CSASWQGATYEQYF. The rearrangement uses TRBV20-1 and TRBJ2-7; D perhaps matches TRBD1 (5 bases). The CDR3 runs 14 residues. V was shortened by 3 bases and J by 2 bases, with 14 bases between the two germline ends. Germline-derived CDR1 and CDR2 are DFQATT and SNEGSKA (reference sequence).